The 32 T cell receptor beta chains reported below all come from one sample, sequenced in a study of cytomegalovirus exposure and HLA in healthy donors (TCRdb year 2017). Libraries were built with the immunoSEQ multiplex PCR assay. The multiplex PCR relied on a mix of 60 forward primers for TCR Vbeta segments and 13 reverse primers for TCR Jbeta segments. This is the immuneACCESS table as TCRdb keeps it, with only in-frame sequences that have V and J called. A part of the clones is gone; compared with another copy, unresolved V genes explain less than half, and the rest is unexplained. The sample contains around 100,000 clones, around 80% of them found a single time. The ten largest clones take up roughly 1.2% of the sample. Sample: PBMCs. Every receptor here comes from a woman between 18 and 29 years old in good health and CMV-seronegative.

In this sample, this clone turned up once. The V and J genes are TRBV6-1 and TRBJ2-1, with 7 bases aligning to TRBD1. J was trimmed by 2 bases and V by 6 bases; bases with no gene match: 4. From germline, CDR1 is MNHNS and CDR2 SASEGT. The CDR3 is made up of 14 amino acids. In nucleotides, the CDR3 is TGTGCCAGCAGAAGAGGGGGCACCTACAATGAGCAGTTCTTC. Translated: CASRRGGTYNEQFF.

The chain is built from TRBV9 and TRBJ1-4, with a possible D match to TRBD1 (5 bases). Trimming removed 4 bases at V and 3 bases at J, with 10 bases between. Germline V gives CDR1 SGDLS, CDR2 YYNGEE. The CDR3 runs to 14 residues. CDR3 DNA: TGTGCCAGCAGCCCCGGGGGAGCTAATGAAAAACTGTTTTTT. Its protein is CASSPGGANEKLFF.

V usage is TRBV30 and J usage is TRBJ1-4; D unresolved. The CDR3 is 13 residues long. Germline-derived CDR1 and CDR2 are GTSNPN and SVGIG (reference sequence). Deletions cut 4 bases from V and 5 bases from J, with 11 bases between. CDR3 amino acids: CAWTRNRNEKLFF. The CDR3 nucleotides are TGTGCCTGGACCCGGAACAGAAATGAAAAACTGTTTTTT.

The chain uses TRBV12-2 and TRBJ2-3; the table gives TRBD2 as D, unverified against the DNA. TRBV12-2 is listed as a pseudogene. CDR3 size: 19 residues. The CDR3 nucleotides are TGTGCAAGTCGCAGGGGACTAGCGGGATCTTCCCTCATCACAGATACGCAGTATTTT. This encodes CASRRGLAGSSLITDTQYF.

The chain is built from TRBV28 and TRBJ1-2; TRBD1 matches at 8 bases. The CDR3 has 17 amino acids. The junction had 20 bases not matched to a gene; V was cut back by 6 bases and J by 8 bases. CDR1 is MDHEN and CDR2 is SYDVKM in the germline V gene. This CDR3 reads CASSPPGAGGEVEGYTF. In DNA form, the CDR3 reads TGTGCCAGCAGCCCACCGGGGGCAGGGGGCGAGGTGGAAGGCTACACCTTC.

The rearrangement joins TRBV10-3 to TRBJ1-6; D ambiguous. Trimming removed 5 bases from V and 4 bases from J, with 6 bases in between. This CDR3 comprises 13 residues. Germline assignment: CDR1 ENHRY and CDR2 SYGVKD. The CDR3 here is CAISQAYNSPLHF. The CDR3 bases are TGTGCCATCAGTCAGGCGTATAATTCACCCCTCCACTTT.

The gene calls are TRBV19 and TRBJ2-2, with D possibly matching TRBD1 (6 bases). Germline lookup yields CDR1 LNHDA and CDR2 SQIVND (reference sequence). The CDR3 contains 13 residues. The germline V and J ends were trimmed by 8 bases and 3 bases, with 10 bases remaining between them. The CDR3 coding sequence is TGTGCCAGTTCTTGGACAGACACCGGGGAGCTGTTTTTT. Residues: CASSWTDTGELFF.

The V and J genes are TRBV6-1 and TRBJ1-1, with a weak D call TRBD1 (5 bases). CDR1 is MNHNS and CDR2 is SASEGT in the germline V gene. The CDR3 runs 15 residues. Between the trimmed V and J ends, which lost 2 bases and 5 bases, there was a span of 15 bases. In DNA, the CDR3 is TGTGCCAGCAGTGAACACGACACTGGGGGGACTGAAGCTTTCTTT. Residues: CASSEHDTGGTEAFF.

The chain recombines TRBV19 with TRBJ1-6, with unresolved D. The CDR3 consists of 14 residues. Trimming took off 11 bases at V and 5 bases at J, with 16 bases between the two ends. Germline CDR1 and CDR2: LNHDA and SQIVND (reference sequence). The CDR3 protein is CASGFGFDNSPLHF. CDR3 in DNA: TGTGCCTCGGGTTTCGGCTTCGATAATTCACCCCTCCACTTT.

The chain couples TRBV5-6 to TRBJ2-5, with TRBD2 matching over 10 bases. The ends lost 2 bases at V and 2 bases at J; junction bases unmatched: 6. Germline V gene sequence: CDR1 SGHDT, CDR2 YYEEEE. This CDR3 comprises 16 residues. CDR3 residues: CASSFGLAADQETQYF. CDR3 nucleotides: TGTGCCAGCAGCTTCGGACTAGCGGCGGATCAAGAGACCCAGTACTTC.

This clone was observed a few times. The V and J genes are TRBV15 and TRBJ2-2; TRBD2 agrees at 9 bases. CDR1 is LNHNV, CDR2 YYDKDF, per germline (reference sequence). The CDR3 length is 15 residues. V was pared by 8 bases and J by 4 bases, with 8 bases of the junction left unmatched. CDR3 sequence (DNA): TGTGCCACCGGGAGCCTAGCGGGGCTCACCGGGGAGCTGTTTTTT. Residues: CATGSLAGLTGELFF.

CDR3 in DNA: TGCGCCAGCAGCCATCTTCTACCTCGCACAGATACGCAGTATTTT. This encodes CASSHLLPRTDTQYF. The rearrangement uses TRBV4-1 and TRBJ2-3; D is unresolved. Germline assignment: CDR1 MGHRA and CDR2 YSYEKL. V gave up 3 bases and J gave up 1 base, with 11 bases separating them. The CDR3 runs 15 residues.

V gene TRBV20-1 combines with J gene TRBJ1-2; D gene ambiguous. V was pared by 5 bases and J by 8 bases, with 6 bases between. The CDR3 runs to 9 residues. Germline loops: CDR1 DFQATT, CDR2 SNEGSKA (reference sequence). The CDR3 coding sequence is TGCAGTGCTCCGGGGGGCTACACCTTC. Translation: CSAPGGYTF.

The rearrangement uses TRBV7-9 and TRBJ1-2, with D perhaps matching TRBD1 (5 bases). V lost 1 base, J lost 4 bases, and 7 bases lay in between. CDR1 SEHNR and CDR2 FQNEAQ come from the germline V gene (reference sequence). The CDR3 runs to 13 residues. The CDR3 DNA sequence: TGTGCCAGCAGCTTAGGGGGCGGCTATGGCTACACCTTC. Its translation: CASSLGGGYGYTF. Full variable domain (remainder filled in from reference TRBV7-9 and TRBJ1-2): DTGVSQNPRHKITKRGQNVTFRCDPISEHNRLYWYRQTLGQGPEFLTYFQNEAQLEKSRLLSDRFSAERPKGSFSTLEIQRTEQGDSAMYLCASSLGGGYGYTFGSGTRLTVV.

V and J are TRBV30 and TRBJ2-3; 10 nucleotides line up with TRBD1. Unmatched junction bases numbered 16, after V lost 2 bases and J lost 2 bases. Germline CDR1 is GTSNPN and CDR2 is SVGIG (reference sequence). The CDR3 runs 19 residues. The CDR3, as DNA: TGTGCCTGGAGTTACCTTCGGACCTGGACAGGGGGATCCACAGATACGCAGTATTTT. This translates into CAWSYLRTWTGGSTDTQYF.

This chain connects TRBV28 to TRBJ2-1; 8 nucleotides line up with TRBD2. CDR1 and CDR2 (germline): MDHEN, SYDVKM. The junction had 7 bases not matched to a gene; V was cut back by 8 bases and J by 7 bases. The CDR3 consists of 13 residues. For the CDR3, the DNA is TGTGCCAGCCGGGAGGGGGTAGTTAATGAGCAGTTCTTC. It codes for CASREGVVNEQFF.

The rearrangement links TRBV6-6 to TRBJ2-1; 10 nucleotides align to TRBD1. This CDR3 comprises 16 residues. Unmatched junction bases numbered 8, after V lost 4 bases and J lost 5 bases. Germline values: CDR1 MNHNY, CDR2 SVGAGI (reference sequence). The CDR3 nucleotides read TGTGCCAGCAGTTTCTCCGGGACAGGGGTCGACAATGAGCAGTTCTTC. Amino acids: CASSFSGTGVDNEQFF.

The gene calls are TRBV4-2 and TRBJ1-1; TRBD1 agrees at 7 bases. Germline trimming cut 4 bases from V and 5 bases from J; bases unmatched to any gene: 1. CDR1 is LGHNA and CDR2 is YNFKEQ in the germline V gene. This CDR3 region has 12 residues. CDR3 amino acids: CASSRRGTEAFF. The CDR3 nucleotides are TGTGCCAGCAGCCGCAGGGGGACTGAAGCTTTCTTT.

The rearrangement joins TRBV5-4 to TRBJ2-2, with 9 bases fitting TRBD1. The J segment lost 7 bases and the V segment lost 4 bases, leaving 8 bases of the junction unmatched. This CDR3 has 15 amino acids. Per germline, CDR1 SGHNT and CDR2 YYREEE (reference sequence). CDR3 protein: CASSPGQGEIGELFF. CDR3 bases: TGTGCCAGCAGCCCGGGACAGGGAGAGATCGGGGAGCTGTTTTTT. The full variable domain, completed using reference TRBV5-4 and TRBJ2-2, is ETGVTQSPTHLIKTRGQQVTLRCSSQSGHNTVSWYQQALGQGPQFIFQYYREEENGRGNFPPRFSGLQFPNYSSELNVNALELDDSALYLCASSPGQGEIGELFFGEGSRLTVL.

This sequence joins TRBV5-4 and TRBJ1-3; TRBD1 matches at 8 bases. V shed 3 bases, J shed 13 bases, and the junction held 6 bases outside the gene matches. The germline CDR1 and CDR2 sequences are SGHNT and YYREEE (reference sequence). The CDR3 spans 12 residues. The CDR3 sequence: CASSSGTGAIYF. CDR3 bases: TGTGCCAGCAGCTCCGGGACAGGCGCGATATATTTT.

The rearrangement joins TRBV10-3 to TRBJ2-7; 9 nucleotides line up with TRBD1. V was pared by 8 bases and J by 3 bases, with 17 bases of the junction left unmatched. The CDR3 length is 17 residues. Germline CDR1 is ENHRY and CDR2 is SYGVKD. CDR3 amino acids: CAIAQNTRDRAFYEQYF. Here the CDR3 DNA reads TGTGCCATCGCGCAGAATACTCGGGACAGGGCGTTCTACGAGCAGTACTTC.

The gene calls are TRBV28 and TRBJ2-3; 8 positions match TRBD1. The junction had 9 bases not matched to a gene; V was cut back by 1 base and J by 6 bases. The germline gives CDR1 MDHEN, CDR2 SYDVKM. The CDR3 loop spans 16 amino acids. DNA for the CDR3: TGTGCCAGCAGTTTATCTGGCAGGGGGCGACACGATACGCAGTATTTT. Amino acid sequence: CASSLSGRGRHDTQYF.

This clone was detected once. V and J are TRBV27 and TRBJ1-2; 8 nucleotides line up with TRBD1. The CDR3 runs to 15 residues. CDR1 and CDR2 (germline): MNHEY, SMNVEV (reference sequence). The J segment lost 1 base and the V segment lost 7 bases, leaving 8 bases of the junction unmatched. CDR3 nucleotides: TGTGCCAGCACCTCTCTCGACAGGGGTAACTATGGCTACACCTTC. Residues: CASTSLDRGNYGYTF.

J is TRBJ1-1 and V is TRBV30; D is possibly TRBD1 (6 bases). CDR1 and CDR2 (germline): GTSNPN, SVGIG (reference sequence). The CDR3 has 13 amino acids. The V and J ends lost 0 bases and 6 bases respectively, with 11 bases between them. CDR3 sequence: CAWSVGRGAEAFF. CDR3 bases: TGTGCCTGGAGTGTGGGCAGGGGCGCTGAAGCTTTCTTT.

This sequence joins TRBV7-2 and TRBJ2-1, with 7 positions matching TRBD2. This CDR3 comprises 14 residues. Germline values: CDR1 SGHTA, CDR2 FQGNSA. The J segment lost 7 bases and the V segment lost 2 bases, leaving 5 bases of the junction unmatched. The CDR3: CASSLQRGENEQFF. DNA for the CDR3: TGTGCCAGCAGCTTACAACGGGGGGAGAATGAGCAGTTCTTC.

The rearrangement uses TRBV28 and TRBJ1-2; 11 bases are a match to TRBD1. V trimming: 4 bases; J trimming: 3 bases; junction bases outside the gene matches: 13. The CDR3 is 18 residues long. Germline CDR1 and CDR2: MDHEN and SYDVKM. CDR3 DNA sequence: TGTGCCAGCAGTTCCCCGGGACAGGGGGATGTATTTGACTATGGCTACACCTTC. Its protein is CASSSPGQGDVFDYGYTF.

The CDR3 protein is CASSFRNQETQYF. CDR3 in DNA: TGTGCCAGCAGCTTCAGGAATCAAGAGACCCAGTACTTC. The genes are TRBV5-8 and TRBJ2-5; D is uncertain. V was shortened by 2 bases and J by 2 bases, with 7 bases between the two germline ends. There are 13 residues in the CDR3. Germline V lookup: CDR1 SGHTS, CDR2 YDEGEE.

This clone was counted once. The rearrangement links TRBV7-8 to TRBJ2-1, with D perhaps TRBD2 (5 bases). V lost 1 base, J lost 0 bases, and 10 bases lay in between. The CDR3 runs to 16 residues. Germline V lookup: CDR1 SGHVS, CDR2 FQNEAQ. CDR3 nucleotides: TGTGCCAGCAGCTTAGATTTAGCGAGCTCCTACAATGAGCAGTTCTTC. Translation: CASSLDLASSYNEQFF.

The CDR3 loop reads CASSEFIMNTEAFF. The CDR3 coding sequence is TGTGCCAGCAGTGAATTTATTATGAACACTGAAGCTTTCTTT. The J gene is TRBJ1-1, the V gene TRBV25-1; D not resolved. V was shortened by 1 base and J by 0 bases, with 6 bases between the two germline ends. The CDR3 extends over 14 amino acids. The V gene's germline CDR1 is MGHDK and CDR2 SYGVNS.

This clone was observed a few times. The gene calls are TRBV4-3 and TRBJ2-2; possibly TRBD2 for D (5 bases). Germline-derived CDR1 and CDR2 are LGHNA and YSLEER. Trimming stripped 6 bases from V and 8 bases from J, with 10 bases between. CDR3 length: 12 residues. CDR3: CASRRGGGELFF. In nucleotides, the CDR3 is TGCGCCAGCAGACGTGGCGGGGGGGAGCTGTTTTTT.

Concerning this clone: At one boundary the junction diverges from the germline segment, which might be a read error. The chain links TRBV7-9 to TRBJ2-7, with D possibly TRBD2 on 5 matching bases. CDR3 length: 14 residues. Germline V gives CDR1 SEHNR, CDR2 FQNEAQ (reference sequence). CDR3 DNA sequence: TGTTCCAGCAGCTCGACACATAGCTCGGGAGAGCAGTACTTC. Protein product: CSSSSTHSSGEQYF.

The chain carries TRBV5-1 and TRBJ2-3, with a possible D match to TRBD2 (6 bases). Trimming removed 7 bases at V and 5 bases at J, with 14 bases between. Germline lookup yields CDR1 SGHRS and CDR2 YFSETQ. This CDR3 has 13 residues. CDR3 sequence: CASSAGPGDTQYF. In DNA, the CDR3 is TGCGCCAGCTCGGCGGGGCCGGGAGATACGCAGTATTTT.